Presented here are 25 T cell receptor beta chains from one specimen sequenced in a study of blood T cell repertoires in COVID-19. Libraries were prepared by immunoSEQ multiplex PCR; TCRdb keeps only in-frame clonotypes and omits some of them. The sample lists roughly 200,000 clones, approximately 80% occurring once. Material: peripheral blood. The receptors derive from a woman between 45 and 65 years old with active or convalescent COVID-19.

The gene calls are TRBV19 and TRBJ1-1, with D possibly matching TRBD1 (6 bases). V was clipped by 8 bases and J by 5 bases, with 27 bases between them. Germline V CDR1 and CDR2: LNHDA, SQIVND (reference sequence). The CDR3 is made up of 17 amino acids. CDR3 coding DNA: TGTGCCAGTTTGGGGACACGGGTGGGGTTGCGGTGGACTGAAGCTTTCTTT. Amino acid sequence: CASLGTRVGLRWTEAFF.

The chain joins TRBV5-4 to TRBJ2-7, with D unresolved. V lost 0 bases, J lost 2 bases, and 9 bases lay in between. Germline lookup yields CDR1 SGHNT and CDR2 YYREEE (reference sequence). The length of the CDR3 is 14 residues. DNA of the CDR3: TGTGCCAGCAGCTTGGGAGTTACCACCTACGAGCAGTACTTC. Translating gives CASSLGVTTYEQYF.

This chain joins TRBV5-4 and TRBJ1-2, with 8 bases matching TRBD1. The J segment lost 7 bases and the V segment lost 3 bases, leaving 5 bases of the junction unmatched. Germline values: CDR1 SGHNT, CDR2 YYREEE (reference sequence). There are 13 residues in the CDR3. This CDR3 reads CASSSWTGTGYTF. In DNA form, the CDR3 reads TGTGCCAGCAGCTCCTGGACAGGGACTGGCTACACCTTC. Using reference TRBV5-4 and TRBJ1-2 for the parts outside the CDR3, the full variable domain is ETGVTQSPTHLIKTRGQQVTLRCSSQSGHNTVSWYQQALGQGPQFIFQYYREEENGRGNFPPRFSGLQFPNYSSELNVNALELDDSALYLCASSSWTGTGYTFGSGTRLTVV.

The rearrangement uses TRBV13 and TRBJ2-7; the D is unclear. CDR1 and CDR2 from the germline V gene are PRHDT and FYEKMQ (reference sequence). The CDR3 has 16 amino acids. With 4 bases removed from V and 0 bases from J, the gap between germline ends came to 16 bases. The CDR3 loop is CASSSRQNRASYEQYF. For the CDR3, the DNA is TGTGCCAGCAGCTCAAGGCAGAACAGAGCCTCCTACGAGCAGTACTTC.

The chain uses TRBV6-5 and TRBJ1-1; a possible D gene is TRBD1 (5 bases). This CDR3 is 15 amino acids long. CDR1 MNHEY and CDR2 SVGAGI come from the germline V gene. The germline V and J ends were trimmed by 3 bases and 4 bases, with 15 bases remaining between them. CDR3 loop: CASSYGGGGSTEAFF. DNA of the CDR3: TGTGCCAGCAGTTATGGGGGAGGTGGAAGCACTGAAGCTTTCTTT.

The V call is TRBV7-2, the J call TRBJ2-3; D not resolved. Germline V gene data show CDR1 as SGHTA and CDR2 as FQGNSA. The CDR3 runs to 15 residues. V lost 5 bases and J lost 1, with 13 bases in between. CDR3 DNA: TGTGCCAGCAGCCCCTTGAATGGGCGCACAGATACGCAGTATTTT. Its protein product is CASSPLNGRTDTQYF.

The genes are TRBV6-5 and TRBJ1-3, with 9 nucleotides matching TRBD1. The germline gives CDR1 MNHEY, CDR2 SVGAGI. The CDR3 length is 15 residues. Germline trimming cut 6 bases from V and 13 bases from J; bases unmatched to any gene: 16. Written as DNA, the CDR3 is TGTGCCAGCAGGCGGGACAGGGAGGGGGGAGCATTAATATATTTT. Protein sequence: CASRRDREGGALIYF.

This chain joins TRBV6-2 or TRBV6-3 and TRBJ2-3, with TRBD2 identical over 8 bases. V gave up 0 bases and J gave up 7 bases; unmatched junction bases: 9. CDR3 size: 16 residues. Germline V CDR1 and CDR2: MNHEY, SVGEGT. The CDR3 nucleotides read TGTGCCAGCAGTTACTCCGGGAGGGCCGCTTCTAATACGCAGTATTTT. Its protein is CASSYSGRAASNTQYF.

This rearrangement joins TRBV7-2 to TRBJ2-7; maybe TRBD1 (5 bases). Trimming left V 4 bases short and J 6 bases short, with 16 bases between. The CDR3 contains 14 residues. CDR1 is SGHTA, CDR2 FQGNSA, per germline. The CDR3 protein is CASSSELGRSEQYF. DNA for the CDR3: TGTGCCAGCAGCTCCGAGCTGGGGCGGAGCGAGCAGTACTTC.

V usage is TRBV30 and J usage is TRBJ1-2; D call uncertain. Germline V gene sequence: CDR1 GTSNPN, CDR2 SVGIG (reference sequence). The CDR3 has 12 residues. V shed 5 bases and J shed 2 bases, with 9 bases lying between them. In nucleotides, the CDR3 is TGTGCCTGGGTCGGGGTGAACTATGGCTACACCTTC. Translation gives CAWVGVNYGYTF.

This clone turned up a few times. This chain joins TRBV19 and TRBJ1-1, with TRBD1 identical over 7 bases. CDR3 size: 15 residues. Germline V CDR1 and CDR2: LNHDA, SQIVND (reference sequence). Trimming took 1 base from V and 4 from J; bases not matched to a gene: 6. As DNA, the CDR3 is TGTGCCAGTAGTATAGTGGCAGGGGGTATCACTGAAGCTTTCTTT. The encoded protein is CASSIVAGGITEAFF.

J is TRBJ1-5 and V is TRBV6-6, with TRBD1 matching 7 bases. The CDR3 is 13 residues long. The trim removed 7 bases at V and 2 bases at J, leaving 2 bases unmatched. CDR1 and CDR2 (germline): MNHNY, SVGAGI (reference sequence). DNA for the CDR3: TGTGCCAGCAAAACAGGGGGCAATCAGCCCCAGCATTTT. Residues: CASKTGGNQPQHF.

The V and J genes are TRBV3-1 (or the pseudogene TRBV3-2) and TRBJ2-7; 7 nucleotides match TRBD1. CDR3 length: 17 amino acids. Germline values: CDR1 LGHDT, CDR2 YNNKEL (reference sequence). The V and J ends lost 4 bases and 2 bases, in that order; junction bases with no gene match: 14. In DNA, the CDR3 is TGTGCCAGCAGCCCAACCTTTCCGGGACAGCTTACCTACGAGCAGTACTTC. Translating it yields CASSPTFPGQLTYEQYF.

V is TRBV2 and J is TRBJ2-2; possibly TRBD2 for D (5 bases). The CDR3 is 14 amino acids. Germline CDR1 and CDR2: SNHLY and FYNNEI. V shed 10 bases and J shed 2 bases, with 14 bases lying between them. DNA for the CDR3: TGTGCCACCAAACTAGACTTCAACACCGGGGAGCTGTTTTTT. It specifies CATKLDFNTGELFF.

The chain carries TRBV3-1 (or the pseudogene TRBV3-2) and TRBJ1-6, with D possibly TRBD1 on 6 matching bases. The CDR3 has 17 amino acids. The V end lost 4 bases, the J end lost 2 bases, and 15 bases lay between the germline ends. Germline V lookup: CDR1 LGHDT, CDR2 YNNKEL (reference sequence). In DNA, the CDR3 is TGTGCCAGCAGCCCCATATTCCAGGGGACCTATAATTCACCCCTCCACTTT. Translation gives CASSPIFQGTYNSPLHF.

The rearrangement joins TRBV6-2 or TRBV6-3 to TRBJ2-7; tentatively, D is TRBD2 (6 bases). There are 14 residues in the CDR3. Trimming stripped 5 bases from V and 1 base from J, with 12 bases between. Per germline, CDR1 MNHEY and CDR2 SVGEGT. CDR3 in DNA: TGTGCCAGCAGTGTATGGCGGGATTCCTACGAGCAGTACTTC. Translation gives CASSVWRDSYEQYF.

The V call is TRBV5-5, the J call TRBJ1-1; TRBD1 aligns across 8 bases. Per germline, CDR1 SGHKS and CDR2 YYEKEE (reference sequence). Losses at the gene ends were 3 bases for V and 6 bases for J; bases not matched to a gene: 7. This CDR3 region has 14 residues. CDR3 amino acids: CASSWTGTTPEAFF. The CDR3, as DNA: TGTGCCAGCAGCTGGACAGGGACGACCCCTGAAGCTTTCTTT.

In DNA, the CDR3 is TGTGCCAGCAGCTTATCGCGGATGAACACTGAAGCTTTCTTT. Its protein is CASSLSRMNTEAFF. The chain joins TRBV7-8 to TRBJ1-1; no reliable D call. CDR3 length: 14 residues. The V and J ends lost 2 bases and 0 bases respectively, with 7 bases between them. Germline V CDR1 and CDR2: SGHVS, FQNEAQ.

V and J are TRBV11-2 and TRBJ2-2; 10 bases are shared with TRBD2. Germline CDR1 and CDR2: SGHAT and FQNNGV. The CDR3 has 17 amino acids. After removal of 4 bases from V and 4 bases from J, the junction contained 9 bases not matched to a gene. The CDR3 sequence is CASSWTSGGAGTGELFF. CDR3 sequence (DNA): TGTGCCAGCAGCTGGACCAGCGGGGGGGCGGGCACCGGGGAGCTGTTTTTT. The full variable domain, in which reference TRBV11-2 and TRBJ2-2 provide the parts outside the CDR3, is EAGVAQSPRYKIIEKRQSVAFWCNPISGHATLYWYQQILGQGPKLLIQFQNNGVVDDSQLPKDRFSAERLKGVDSTLKIQPAKLEDSAVYLCASSWTSGGAGTGELFFGEGSRLTVL.

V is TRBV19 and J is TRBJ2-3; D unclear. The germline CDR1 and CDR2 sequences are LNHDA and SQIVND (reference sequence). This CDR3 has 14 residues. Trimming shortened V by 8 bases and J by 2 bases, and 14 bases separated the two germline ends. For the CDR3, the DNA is TGTGCCAGTCGGTTGAAGTCCTCCACAGATACGCAGTATTTT. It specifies CASRLKSSTDTQYF.

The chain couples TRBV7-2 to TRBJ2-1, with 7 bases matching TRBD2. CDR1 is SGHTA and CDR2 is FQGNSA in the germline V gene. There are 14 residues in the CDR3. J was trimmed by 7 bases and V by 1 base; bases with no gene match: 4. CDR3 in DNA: TGTGCCAGCAGCTTAGAATCACTAGCGAATGAGCAGTTCTTC. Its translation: CASSLESLANEQFF. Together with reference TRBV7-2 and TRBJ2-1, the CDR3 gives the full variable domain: GAGVSQSPSNKVTEKGKDVELRCDPISGHTALYWYRQSLGQGLEFLIYFQGNSAPDKSGLPSDRFSAERTGGSVSTLTIQRTQQEDSAVYLCASSLESLANEQFFGPGTRLTVL.

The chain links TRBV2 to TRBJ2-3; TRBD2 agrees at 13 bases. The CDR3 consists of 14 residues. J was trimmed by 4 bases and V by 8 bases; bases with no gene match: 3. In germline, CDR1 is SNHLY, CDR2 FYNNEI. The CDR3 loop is CASGLAGVSDTQYF. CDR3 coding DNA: TGTGCCAGCGGACTAGCGGGAGTCTCAGATACGCAGTATTTT.

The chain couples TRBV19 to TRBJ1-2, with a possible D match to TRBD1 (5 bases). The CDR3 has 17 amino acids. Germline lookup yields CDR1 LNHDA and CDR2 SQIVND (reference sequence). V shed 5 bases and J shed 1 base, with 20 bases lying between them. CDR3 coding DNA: TGTGCCAGTAGTTTTGCCGCGTCGCAGGGTGGTAACTATGGCTACACCTTC. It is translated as CASSFAASQGGNYGYTF.

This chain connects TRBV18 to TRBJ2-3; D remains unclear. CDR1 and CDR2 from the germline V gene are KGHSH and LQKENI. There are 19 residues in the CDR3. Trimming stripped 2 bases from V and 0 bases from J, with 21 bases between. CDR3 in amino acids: CASSPRHSVVRTSTDTQYF. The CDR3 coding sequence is TGTGCCAGCTCACCAAGGCACAGTGTCGTCCGTACTAGCACAGATACGCAGTATTTT.

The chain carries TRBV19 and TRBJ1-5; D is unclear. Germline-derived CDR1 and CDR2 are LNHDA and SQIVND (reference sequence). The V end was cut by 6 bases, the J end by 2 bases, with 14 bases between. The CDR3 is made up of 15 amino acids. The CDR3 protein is CASRPSTGGNQPQHF. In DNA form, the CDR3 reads TGTGCCAGTAGACCTAGTACCGGGGGCAATCAGCCCCAGCATTTT.